These 9 T cell receptor beta chains originate from one sample sequenced in a study of blood T cell repertoires in COVID-19. The repertoire was sequenced with immunoSEQ multiplex PCR; TCRdb's copy has only in-frame clones and lacks some. The sample yields 200,000 to 250,000 clones, approximately 90% seen once. Sequences were obtained from PBMCs or T cells enriched from blood (not recorded which). The receptor source for this set is a woman in her 30s who had recovered from COVID-19.

The chain carries TRBV5-1 and TRBJ1-1; TRBD1 matches at 7 bases. Germline V lookup: CDR1 SGHRS, CDR2 YFSETQ. Trimming took 4 bases from V and 1 from J; bases not matched to a gene: 1. This CDR3 is built from 13 residues. The CDR3 coding sequence is TGCGCCAGCAGCAGACAGGGGAACACTGAAGCTTTCTTT. Its translation is CASSRQGNTEAFF. Full variable domain (remainder filled in from reference TRBV5-1 and TRBJ1-1): KAGVTQTPRYLIKTRGQQVTLSCSPISGHRSVSWYQQTPGQGLQFLFEYFSETQRNKGNFPGRFSGRQFSNSRSEMNVSTLELGDSALYLCASSRQGNTEAFFGQGTRLTVV.

This clone was observed a few times. The chain couples TRBV7-9 to TRBJ2-7; 11 nucleotides match TRBD1. Germline-derived CDR1 and CDR2 are SEHNR and FQNEAQ (reference sequence). V trimming: 5 bases; J trimming: 6 bases; junction bases outside the gene matches: 9. The CDR3 has 15 amino acids. The CDR3 coding sequence is TGTGCCAGCAGCGTGGGACAGGGGGTTTCGGGCGAGCAGTACTTC. It is translated as CASSVGQGVSGEQYF.

This clone was seen once. The chain is built from TRBV7-2 and TRBJ2-5; the match to TRBD2 covers 8 bases. There are 15 residues in the CDR3. V dropped 5 bases and J dropped 5; count of bases not matched to a gene: 10. In germline, CDR1 is SGHTA, CDR2 FQGNSA. The CDR3 DNA sequence: TGTGCCAGCAGCAATGGAGCGGGAGAATGGGAGACCCAGTACTTC. Its protein product is CASSNGAGEWETQYF.

This chain links TRBV28 with TRBJ2-5; 11 bases are a match to TRBD2. The J segment lost 1 base and the V segment lost 1 base, leaving 2 bases of the junction unmatched. Germline CDR1 is MDHEN and CDR2 is SYDVKM. The CDR3 has 16 residues. The CDR3 sequence is CASSLFGTSGQETQYF. As DNA, the CDR3 is TGTGCCAGCAGTTTATTTGGGACTAGCGGCCAAGAGACCCAGTACTTC.

J is TRBJ2-2 and V is TRBV19; tentatively, D is TRBD2 (6 bases). The CDR3 contains 15 residues. The V end lost 5 bases, the J end lost 4 bases, and 14 bases lay between the germline ends. The germline V gene encodes CDR1 LNHDA and CDR2 SQIVND (reference sequence). CDR3 DNA: TGTGCCAGTAGTTTCCGGGGGTTGGGCACCGGGGAGCTGTTTTTT. It translates to CASSFRGLGTGELFF.

V and J are TRBV28 and TRBJ1-2; D is unclear. Trimming took 2 bases from V and 7 from J, leaving 14 bases between them. Germline CDR1 and CDR2: MDHEN and SYDVKM. The CDR3 is made up of 14 amino acids. Here the CDR3 DNA reads TGTGCCAGCAGTTTAGCGCGGGTCGTGGGTGGCTACACCTTC. The encoded protein is CASSLARVVGGYTF.

This clone has just one count. V gene TRBV11-1 combines with J gene TRBJ1-2, with unresolved D. Germline CDR1 SGHAT, CDR2 FQDESV (reference sequence). V was pared by 3 bases and J by 2 bases, with 10 bases between. The CDR3 covers 14 residues. The CDR3: CASSLTDGNYGYTF. In nucleotides, the CDR3 is TGTGCCAGCAGCTTGACCGACGGGAACTATGGCTACACCTTC.

This rearrangement joins TRBV7-8 to TRBJ1-1; D possibly corresponds to TRBD1 (5 bases). V was pared by 2 bases and J by 8 bases, with 18 bases between. Germline CDR1 is SGHVS and CDR2 is FQNEAQ. This CDR3 region has 15 residues. The CDR3 sequence is CASSLRRRANKEAFF. The CDR3 region has the DNA TGTGCCAGCAGCTTACGGCGCAGGGCCAACAAGGAAGCTTTCTTT.

The chain uses TRBV28 and TRBJ2-7, with D possibly matching TRBD1 (5 bases). From germline, CDR1 is MDHEN and CDR2 SYDVKM. Trimming cost V 6 bases and J 5 bases, with 20 bases left between them. The CDR3 runs to 15 residues. DNA of the CDR3: TGTGCCAGCAGCCCCGGAGTCGCAGGGCTCGACGAGCAGTACTTC. As protein: CASSPGVAGLDEQYF.